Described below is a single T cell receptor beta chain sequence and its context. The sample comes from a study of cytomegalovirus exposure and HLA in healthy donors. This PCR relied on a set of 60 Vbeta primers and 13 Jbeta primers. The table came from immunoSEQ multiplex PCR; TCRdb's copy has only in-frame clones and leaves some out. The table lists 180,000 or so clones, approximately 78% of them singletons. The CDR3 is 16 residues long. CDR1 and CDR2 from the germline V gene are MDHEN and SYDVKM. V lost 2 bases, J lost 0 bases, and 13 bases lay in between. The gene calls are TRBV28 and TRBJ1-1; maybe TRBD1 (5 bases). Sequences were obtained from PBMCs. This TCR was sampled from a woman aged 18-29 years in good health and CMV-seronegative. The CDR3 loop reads CASSLGAAGMNTEAFF. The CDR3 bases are TGTGCCAGCAGTTTAGGGGCAGCGGGCATGAACACTGAAGCTTTCTTT.